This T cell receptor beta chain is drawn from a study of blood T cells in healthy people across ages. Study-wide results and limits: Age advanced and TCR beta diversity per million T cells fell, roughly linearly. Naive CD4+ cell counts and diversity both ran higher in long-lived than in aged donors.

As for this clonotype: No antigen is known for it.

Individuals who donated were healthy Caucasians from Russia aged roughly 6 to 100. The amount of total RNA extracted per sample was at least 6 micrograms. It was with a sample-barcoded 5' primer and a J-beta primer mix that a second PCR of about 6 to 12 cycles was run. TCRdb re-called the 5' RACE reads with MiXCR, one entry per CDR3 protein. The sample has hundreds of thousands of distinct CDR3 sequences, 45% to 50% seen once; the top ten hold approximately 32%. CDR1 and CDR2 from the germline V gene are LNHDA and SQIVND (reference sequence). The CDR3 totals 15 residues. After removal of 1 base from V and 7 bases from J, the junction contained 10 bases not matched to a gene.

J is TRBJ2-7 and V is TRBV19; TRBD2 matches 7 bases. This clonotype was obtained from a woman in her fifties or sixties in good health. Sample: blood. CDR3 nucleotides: TGTGCCAGTAGTATAGGGTCTAGCGGTGGGGGTGAGCAGTACTTC. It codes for CASSIGSSGGGEQYF.